This TCR beta chain was recovered during a study of blood T cell repertoires in COVID-19. Looking at the study overall: The United States, Italy and Spain provided the acute and convalescent COVID-19 samples. The cDNA or gDNA used as material had been derived from T cells, B-cell-depleted T cells, or PBMCs.

In the authors' workflow: Reference gene primers were amplified, and this amplification served to estimate nucleated cell counts. Some clones are missing from TCRdb's copy, which holds only in-frame ones; the method was immunoSEQ multiplex PCR. V and J calls and clone size are those listed in that table; D and trimming were worked out from the DNA. The profile shows roughly 160,000 clones, about 88% of them singletons. Germline V gene lookup returns CDR1 WNHNN and CDR2 SYGVQD (reference sequence). V dropped 6 bases and J dropped 4 bases, with 12 bases sitting between them. The CDR3 is made up of 13 amino acids.

What was sequenced was peripheral blood. V is TRBV10-1 and J is TRBJ1-2; a possible D gene is TRBD1 (6 bases). The receptor was isolated from a man between 60 and 75 years old with acute or convalescent COVID-19. The CDR3: CASSPGESYGYTF. Written as DNA, the CDR3 is TGCGCCAGCAGCCCAGGGGAATCCTATGGCTACACCTTC.